Here is one TCR beta chain with its context. The target antigen is unknown. This entry belongs to a study of cytomegalovirus exposure and HLA in healthy donors. General study findings and limits: A later analysis linked more than 15,000 TCR beta sequences to HLA alleles at 0.05 false discovery rate. Other equally common chains were less clonally expanded than HLA-associated TCR beta chains, a later analysis showed. In a later analysis, V- and J-gene trimming of beta chains associated with a DCLRE1C missense variant, replicated independently. Cytomegalovirus association was assigned to 170 or so TCR beta chains.

The CDR3 sequence is 15 residues long. V was trimmed by 5 bases and J by 0 bases, leaving 11 bases between them. Germline CDR1 PRHDT, CDR2 FYEKMQ (reference sequence). Amplification used 60 Vbeta primers and 13 Jbeta primers. Profiled with immunoSEQ multiplex PCR; TCRdb holds only in-frame clones, not every one. Altogether about 140,000 clones are present, 75% being singletons, with the ten largest covering approximately 3.2%. The source material was PBMCs. This receptor was taken from a man in his forties in good health and CMV-seronegative. The chain is built from TRBV13 and TRBJ1-3; D possibly corresponds to TRBD1 (6 bases). This CDR3 is CASSLTGSSGNTIYF. CDR3 sequence (DNA): TGTGCCAGCAGCCTAACAGGGAGCTCTGGAAACACCATATATTTT.